This T cell receptor beta chain was recorded in a study of cytomegalovirus exposure and HLA in healthy donors. General study results and limits: It was assumed in the presence/absence analyses that sequencing depth was roughly uniform across donors.

V was cut by 6 bases and J by 3 bases, with 11 bases left in between. There are 13 residues in the CDR3. The V gene's germline CDR1 is SNHLY and CDR2 FYNNEI. A note on this clone: No antigen is known for it.

The primer mix had 60 Vbeta and 13 Jbeta primers. Using immunoSEQ multiplex PCR, the repertoire was profiled, and TCRdb retains in-frame clones only, with some absent. Here the sample table reports about 150,000 clones. The TCR originated in a woman aged 45-59 years in good health and CMV-seronegative. The V call is TRBV2, the J call TRBJ1-1; tentatively, D is TRBD1 (6 bases). Sequencing was done on a sample of PBMCs. This CDR3 is CASRAGADTEAFF. In DNA form, the CDR3 reads TGTGCCAGCAGAGCAGGGGCGGACACTGAAGCTTTCTTT.